These 31 T cell receptor beta chains were all obtained from the same sample, sequenced in a study of siplizumab effects on memory and regulatory T cells. Clones were read by immunoSEQ multiplex PCR, and TCRdb kept only the in-frame ones, dropping some. The table shows tens of thousands of clones, with 79% occurring only once. The sample was memory CD4+ T cells sorted from blood. The receptor set was obtained from a human donor in good health.

The rearrangement uses TRBV5-1 and TRBJ2-1; 9 bases are shared with TRBD1. This CDR3 has 15 residues. Germline CDR1 reads SGHRS; CDR2 reads YFSETQ. The J segment lost 4 bases and the V segment lost 0 bases, leaving 2 bases of the junction unmatched. CDR3 coding DNA: TGCGCCAGCAGCTTGGTTGGGACAGGGTACAATGAGCAGTTCTTC. This gives the protein CASSLVGTGYNEQFF.

This clone was observed a handful of times. The J gene is TRBJ1-1, the V gene TRBV2; no reliable D call. Germline CDR1 reads SNHLY; CDR2 reads FYNNEI. The CDR3 covers 13 residues. V lost 4 bases and J 0 bases, leaving 6 bases between the germline ends. This chain's CDR3 is CASSVAMNTEAFF. DNA of the CDR3: TGTGCCAGCAGTGTCGCCATGAACACTGAAGCTTTCTTT.

The V call is TRBV5-1, the J call TRBJ2-1, with 9 bases lining up with TRBD1. V lost 2 bases to trimming and J lost 5 bases; unmatched junction nucleotides: 8. CDR3 length: 16 residues. Germline CDR1 is SGHRS and CDR2 is YFSETQ. The CDR3 DNA reads as TGCGCCAGCAGCTTAACAGGGGGCAAGCCGGACAATGAGCAGTTCTTC. Protein: CASSLTGGKPDNEQFF. The whole variable domain, remainder taken from reference TRBV5-1 and TRBJ2-1, is KAGVTQTPRYLIKTRGQQVTLSCSPISGHRSVSWYQQTPGQGLQFLFEYFSETQRNKGNFPGRFSGRQFSNSRSEMNVSTLELGDSALYLCASSLTGGKPDNEQFFGPGTRLTVL.

The V call is TRBV11-3, the J call TRBJ1-2, with 7 nucleotides matching TRBD1. Trimming took 6 bases from V and 8 from J; bases not matched to a gene: 18. The CDR3 sequence is 16 residues long. The germline gives CDR1 SGHNT, CDR2 YENEEA. The CDR3 nucleotides read TGTGCCAGCAGGGTGGGTTGGACAGGATGGTTGATGGGCTACACCTTC. Translating gives CASRVGWTGWLMGYTF.

Of note for this clone: A much larger clone is a single base away; this may be a read error. The sample carries other DNA sequences with the same CDR3. This rearrangement joins TRBV7-2 to TRBJ1-2; TRBD1 aligns across 7 bases. The CDR3 totals 13 residues. In germline, CDR1 is SGHTA, CDR2 FQGNSA. Germline trimming cut 4 bases from V and 4 bases from J; bases unmatched to any gene: 3. CDR3 region: CASSYGQVYGYTF. CDR3 in DNA: TGTGCCAGCAGCTATGGACAGGTCTATGGCTACACCTTC.

Concerning this clone: Other DNA sequences within the sample encode an identical CDR3. The chain combines TRBV29-1 with TRBJ1-4; D is unresolved. Trimming removed 4 bases at V and 8 bases at J, with 8 bases between. This CDR3 is built from 11 residues. CDR1 and CDR2 from the germline V gene are SQVTM and ANQGSEA. CDR3 sequence reads: CSVVSYEKLFF. DNA for the CDR3: TGCAGCGTTGTTTCTTACGAAAAACTGTTTTTT.

V is TRBV7-5 and J is TRBJ1-2; the DNA was not used to check the table's D call, TRBD1. TRBV7-5 is a documented pseudogene. The CDR3 consists of 13 residues. DNA of the CDR3: TGTGTCAGAGCTCAAGGGGGAAACTATGGCTACACCTTC. Its translation is CVRAQGGNYGYTF.

This clone has a handful of counts. The V and J genes are TRBV19 and TRBJ1-1, with TRBD1 identical over 8 bases. V lost 8 bases, J lost 6 bases, and 5 bases stayed unmatched. Per the germline V gene, CDR1 is LNHDA and CDR2 is SQIVND (reference sequence). The CDR3 covers 12 residues. The CDR3 loop is CASHQGAAEAFF. For the CDR3, the DNA is TGTGCCAGTCATCAGGGGGCCGCTGAAGCTTTCTTT.

The chain employs TRBV7-9 and TRBJ2-3, with no clear D. With 3 bases removed from V and 4 bases from J, the gap between germline ends came to 11 bases. The V gene's germline CDR1 is SEHNR and CDR2 FQNEAQ (reference sequence). The CDR3 consists of 14 residues. CDR3 nucleotides: TGTGCCAGCAGCTTGTACACAGATTCAGATACGCAGTATTTT. Translation: CASSLYTDSDTQYF.

The chain joins TRBV30 to TRBJ1-3; no clear D gene. Looked up from germline, CDR1 is GTSNPN and CDR2 is SVGIG (reference sequence). V dropped 1 base and J dropped 7 bases, with 11 bases sitting between them. The CDR3 has 13 residues. This chain's CDR3 is CAWSEWRQNTIYF. As DNA, the CDR3 is TGTGCCTGGAGTGAGTGGCGGCAGAACACCATATATTTT.

The chain joins TRBV28 to TRBJ1-6; TRBD1 is a possible D gene (6 bases). V was cut by 5 bases and J by 9 bases, with 17 bases left in between. Germline V gene data show CDR1 as MDHEN and CDR2 as SYDVKM. The CDR3 covers 15 residues. The CDR3 region is CASSIQKGVRSPLHF. The CDR3 nucleotides read TGTGCCAGCAGTATTCAAAAGGGGGTGCGTTCACCCCTCCACTTT. Drawing the rest from reference TRBV28 and TRBJ1-6, the complete variable domain is DVKVTQSSRYLVKRTGEKVFLECVQDMDHENMFWYRQDPGLGLRLIYFSYDVKMKEKGDIPEGYSVSREKKERFSLILESASTNQTSMYLCASSIQKGVRSPLHFGNGTRLTVT.

This chain links TRBV4-1 with TRBJ1-3, with D possibly being TRBD1 (6 bases). The CDR3 is 15 amino acids. CDR1 is MGHRA, CDR2 YSYEKL, per germline. Trimming removed 5 bases at V and 0 bases at J, with 11 bases between. The DNA of the CDR3 is TGCGCCAGCAGCTCAGGACAGCTCTCTGGAAACACCATATATTTT. This sequence encodes CASSSGQLSGNTIYF.

This rearrangement joins TRBV27 to TRBJ1-1, with D unresolved. Germline V gene sequence: CDR1 MNHEY, CDR2 SMNVEV (reference sequence). V gave up 4 bases and J gave up 10 bases, with 10 bases separating them. The CDR3 runs 11 residues. This CDR3 is CASSSIAGAFF. The CDR3 DNA reads TGTGCCAGCAGTTCGATAGCGGGAGCTTTCTTT.

This chain joins TRBV6-1 and TRBJ1-2; no reliable D call. CDR1 is MNHNS and CDR2 is SASEGT in the germline V gene. The CDR3 runs to 15 residues. V lost 1 base and J lost 2, with 11 bases in between. The CDR3 nucleotides are TGTGCCAGCAGTGAAGAGGGCCAGGCGAACTATGGCTACACCTTC. It encodes CASSEEGQANYGYTF.

V gene TRBV7-3 combines with J gene TRBJ2-3; D may match TRBD1 or TRBD2 (6 bases each). The germline V and J ends were trimmed by 5 bases and 5 bases, with 20 bases remaining between them. Germline V gives CDR1 SGHTA, CDR2 FQGTGA. The CDR3 extends over 16 amino acids. The CDR3 nucleotides read TGTGCCAGCAGCCAAGGGGGAGGTGGAGGATTAGATACGCAGTATTTT. This translates into CASSQGGGGGLDTQYF.

Notes on this clone: A read error may be the cause here, since a much bigger clone is one base away. The rearrangement joins TRBV5-5 to TRBJ1-1; 9 bases align to TRBD1. This CDR3 has 13 amino acids. V lost 4 bases to trimming and J lost 3 bases; unmatched junction nucleotides: 1. CDR1 is SGHKS, CDR2 YYEKEE, per germline (reference sequence). The CDR3 DNA is TGTGCCAGCAGCCGGGACAGGGACACTGAAGCTTTCTTT. It yields the protein CASSRDRDTEAFF. Full variable domain (outside the CDR3, taken from reference TRBV5-5 and TRBJ1-1): DAGVTQSPTHLIKTRGQQVTLRCSPISGHKSVSWYQQVLGQGPQFIFQYYEKEERGRGNFPDRFSARQFPNYSSELNVNALLLGDSALYLCASSRDRDTEAFFGQGTRLTVV.

Regarding this clone: This same CDR3 is encoded by further DNA sequences in the sample. The J gene is TRBJ2-1, the V gene TRBV7-2; D possibly corresponds to TRBD2 (6 bases). Germline V CDR1 and CDR2: SGHTA, FQGNSA. V was clipped by 1 base and J by 1 base, with 14 bases between them. This CDR3 comprises 17 residues. CDR3 nucleotide sequence: TGTGCCAGCAGCTTAGTACCGGGGGTTGGGTCCTACAATGAGCAGTTCTTC. This codes for CASSLVPGVGSYNEQFF.

This rearrangement joins TRBV7-2 to TRBJ1-6; D may be TRBD1 (6 bases). Trimming pared 3 bases from V and 7 bases from J, leaving 7 bases between. The V gene's germline CDR1 is SGHTA and CDR2 FQGNSA. This CDR3 is built from 13 residues. The CDR3 DNA sequence: TGTGCCAGCAGCTTTGGACAGAATTCACCCCTCCACTTT. Its translation: CASSFGQNSPLHF.

This clone was counted only a few times. The chain couples TRBV5-1 to TRBJ2-5, with D unclear. Trimming shortened V by 1 base and J by 1 base, and 5 bases separated the two germline ends. The CDR3 consists of 13 residues. Germline lookup yields CDR1 SGHRS and CDR2 YFSETQ. CDR3 nucleotides: TGCGCCAGCAGCTTGCACACCCAAGAGACCCAGTACTTC. This encodes CASSLHTQETQYF.

The chain uses TRBV30 and TRBJ1-4, with a possible D match to TRBD1 (5 bases). Trimming took off 4 bases at V and 6 bases at J, with 12 bases between the two ends. The CDR3 consists of 13 residues. Per the germline V gene, CDR1 is GTSNPN and CDR2 is SVGIG (reference sequence). The CDR3 DNA reads as TGTGCCTGGACTATTGGGGGATATGAAAAACTGTTTTTT. Residues: CAWTIGGYEKLFF. The full variable domain, with the rest looked up from reference TRBV30 and TRBJ1-4, is SQTIHQWPATLVQPVGSPLSLECTVEGTSNPNLYWYRQAAGRGLQLLFYSVGIGQISSEVPQNLSASRPQDRQFILSSKKLLLSDSGFYLCAWTIGGYEKLFFGSGTQLSVL.

The gene calls are TRBV20-1 and TRBJ2-7, with no clear D. The germline V gene encodes CDR1 DFQATT and CDR2 SNEGSKA (reference sequence). Trimming removed 6 bases at V and 7 bases at J, with 10 bases between. The CDR3 is made up of 10 amino acids. CDR3 in DNA: TGCAGTGCGTTCTTCGTGGAGCAGTACTTC. Its translation: CSAFFVEQYF.

This clone was recorded only once. The DNA of the CDR3 is TGTGCCAGCAGCTTAGGGGAGGGATGGCATGCTTTCTTT. It yields the protein CASSLGEGWHAFF. The V gene is TRBV11-3, the J gene TRBJ1-1; D unresolved. Germline CDR1 SGHNT, CDR2 YENEEA. Deletions cut 1 base from V and 11 bases from J, with 14 bases between. The CDR3 has 13 residues.

There are a few counts of this clone. The rearrangement links TRBV29-1 to TRBJ1-2; TRBD1 aligns across 10 bases. The CDR3 consists of 13 residues. Unmatched junction bases numbered 7, after V lost 6 bases and J lost 6 bases. Germline lookup yields CDR1 SQVTM and CDR2 ANQGSEA. This chain's CDR3 is CSVVRTGGHGYTF. The CDR3 bases are TGCAGCGTAGTAAGGACAGGGGGTCATGGCTACACCTTC.

This clone is classed as medium-sized. The genes are TRBV7-8 and TRBJ2-3, with a tentative D call TRBD1 (6 bases). V was shortened by 4 bases and J by 6 bases, with 11 bases between the two germline ends. The CDR3 sequence is 13 residues long. Germline CDR1 SGHVS, CDR2 FQNEAQ. The CDR3 DNA reads TGTGCCAGCAGCTCCTACAGGGCGGATACGCAGTATTTT. Translation gives CASSSYRADTQYF.

The chain employs TRBV18 and TRBJ1-2; D call uncertain. V lost 0 bases and J lost 4, with 9 bases in between. The CDR3 loop spans 14 amino acids. The germline CDR1 and CDR2 sequences are KGHSH and LQKENI. This CDR3 is CASSPPERVYGYTF. DNA of the CDR3: TGTGCCAGCTCACCACCGGAGAGGGTCTATGGCTACACCTTC. Using reference TRBV18 and TRBJ1-2 for the parts outside the CDR3, the full variable domain is NAGVMQNPRHLVRRRGQEARLRCSPMKGHSHVYWYRQLPEEGLKFMVYLQKENIIDESGMPKERFSAEFPKEGPSILRIQQVVRGDSAAYFCASSPPERVYGYTFGSGTRLTVV.

The sample holds a few counts of this clone. The CDR3 region has the DNA TGCAGCGTCGACACTCCCGGGACAGGATCTTACGAGCAGTACTTC. This encodes CSVDTPGTGSYEQYF. J is TRBJ2-7 and V is TRBV29-1; 8 nucleotides line up with TRBD1. Trimming cost V 6 bases and J 4 bases; bases outside gene matches: 14. Germline assignment: CDR1 SQVTM and CDR2 ANQGSEA. CDR3 length equals 15 residues.

This sequence joins TRBV5-5 and TRBJ2-5; 7 bases agree with TRBD1. J lost 5 bases, V lost 0 bases, and 7 bases had no gene match. The CDR3 is 15 amino acids. Germline V gene sequence: CDR1 SGHKS, CDR2 YYEKEE (reference sequence). For the CDR3, the DNA is TGTGCCAGCAGCTTGGGGATAACAGGGGTGGAGACCCAGTACTTC. This sequence encodes CASSLGITGVETQYF.

The gene calls are TRBV19 and TRBJ2-2; 8 bases align to TRBD1. The CDR3 is made up of 15 amino acids. V lost 10 bases to trimming and J lost 7 bases; unmatched junction nucleotides: 14. Germline-derived CDR1 and CDR2 are LNHDA and SQIVND (reference sequence). The CDR3 DNA follows: TGTGCCACCAGACAGGGGCCTGCATATCACGGGGAGCTGTTTTTT. It is translated as CATRQGPAYHGELFF. The variable domain in full, with the rest retrieved from reference TRBV19 and TRBJ2-2, is DGGITQSPKYLFRKEGQNVTLSCEQNLNHDAMYWYRQDPGQGLRLIYYSQIVNDFQKGDIAEGYSVSREKKESFPLTVTSAQKNPTAFYLCATRQGPAYHGELFFGEGSRLTVL.

The chain employs TRBV25-1 and TRBJ1-3; TRBD1 might be the D (6 bases). The ends were cut back, 2 bases at V and 4 bases at J, with 9 bases in the middle. The CDR3 extends over 14 amino acids. The germline gives CDR1 MGHDK, CDR2 SYGVNS. In DNA form, the CDR3 reads TGTGCCAGCAGTGAAGCGGGGGCCGGAAACACCATATATTTT. Translation: CASSEAGAGNTIYF. Combining the CDR3 with reference TRBV25-1 and TRBJ1-3 gives the whole variable domain EADIYQTPRYLVIGTGKKITLECSQTMGHDKMYWYQQDPGMELHLIHYSYGVNSTEKGDLSSESTVSRIRTEHFPLTLESARPSHTSQYLCASSEAGAGNTIYFGEGSWLTVV.

The V and J genes are TRBV6-6 and TRBJ1-1, with D unclear. The CDR3 runs 13 residues. The germline CDR1 and CDR2 sequences are MNHNY and SVGAGI (reference sequence). V was trimmed by 6 bases and J by 3 bases, leaving 11 bases between them. As DNA, the CDR3 is TGTGCCAGCAGGGGTCTTAGGGACACTGAAGCTTTCTTT. Its translation: CASRGLRDTEAFF.

The J gene is TRBJ2-2, the V gene TRBV30; TRBD1 might be the D (6 bases). V lost 1 base and J lost 4, with 16 bases in between. The CDR3 loop spans 16 amino acids. Germline V lookup: CDR1 GTSNPN, CDR2 SVGIG (reference sequence). CDR3 sequence reads: CAWSGQSGHGTGELFF. The DNA for the CDR3 is TGTGCCTGGAGTGGGCAATCGGGACACGGCACCGGGGAGCTGTTTTTT.